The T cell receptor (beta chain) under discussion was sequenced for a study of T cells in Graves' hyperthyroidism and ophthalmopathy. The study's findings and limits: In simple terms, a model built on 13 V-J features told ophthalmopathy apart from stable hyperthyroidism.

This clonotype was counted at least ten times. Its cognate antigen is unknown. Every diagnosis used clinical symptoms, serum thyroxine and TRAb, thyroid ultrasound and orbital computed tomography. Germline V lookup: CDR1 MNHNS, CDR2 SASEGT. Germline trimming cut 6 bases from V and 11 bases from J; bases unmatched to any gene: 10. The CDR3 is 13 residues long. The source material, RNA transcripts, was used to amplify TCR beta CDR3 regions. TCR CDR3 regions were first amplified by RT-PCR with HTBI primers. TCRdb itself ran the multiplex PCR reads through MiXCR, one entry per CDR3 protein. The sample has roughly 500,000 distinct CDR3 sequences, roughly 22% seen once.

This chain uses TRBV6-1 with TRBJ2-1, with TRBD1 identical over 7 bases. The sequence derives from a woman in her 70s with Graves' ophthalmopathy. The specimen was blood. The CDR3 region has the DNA TGTGCCAGCAGCCTCCGGGACAGTGCGAAGCAGTTCTTC. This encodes CASSLRDSAKQFF.